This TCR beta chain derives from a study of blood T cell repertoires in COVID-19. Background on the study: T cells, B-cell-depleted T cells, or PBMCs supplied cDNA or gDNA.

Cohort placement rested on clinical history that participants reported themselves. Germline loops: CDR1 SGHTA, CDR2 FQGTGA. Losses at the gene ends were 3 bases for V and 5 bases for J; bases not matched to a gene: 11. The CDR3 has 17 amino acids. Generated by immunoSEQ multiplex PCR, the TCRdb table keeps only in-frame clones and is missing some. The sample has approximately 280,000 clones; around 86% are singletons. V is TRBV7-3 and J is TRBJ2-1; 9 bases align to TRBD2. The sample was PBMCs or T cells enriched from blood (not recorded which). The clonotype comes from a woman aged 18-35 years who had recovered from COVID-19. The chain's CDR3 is CASSFNRRTSEDNEQFF. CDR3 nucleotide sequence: TGTGCCAGCAGCTTTAACCGCCGGACTAGCGAGGACAATGAGCAGTTCTTC.